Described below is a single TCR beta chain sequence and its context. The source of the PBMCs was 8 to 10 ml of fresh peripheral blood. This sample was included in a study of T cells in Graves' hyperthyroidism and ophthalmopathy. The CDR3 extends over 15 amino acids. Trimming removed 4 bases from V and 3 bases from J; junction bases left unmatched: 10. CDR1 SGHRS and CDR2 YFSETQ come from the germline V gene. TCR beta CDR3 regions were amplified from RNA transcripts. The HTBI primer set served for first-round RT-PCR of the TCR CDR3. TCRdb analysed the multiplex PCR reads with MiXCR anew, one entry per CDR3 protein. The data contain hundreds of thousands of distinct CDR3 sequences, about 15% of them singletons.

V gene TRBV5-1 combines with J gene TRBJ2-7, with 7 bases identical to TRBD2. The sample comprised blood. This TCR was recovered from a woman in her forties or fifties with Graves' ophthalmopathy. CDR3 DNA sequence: TGCGCCAGCAGCGGGGGACTAACGAGTAACTACGAGCAGTACTTC. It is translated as CASSGGLTSNYEQYF.